Presented here are 27 T cell receptor beta chains from one specimen sequenced in a study of T cell repertoires in cytomegalovirus infection. Each CDR3 protein gets one entry after TCRdb re-called the reads with MiXCR. Of roughly 250,000 distinct CDR3 sequences in the sample, 9% to 15% were seen once. Material: PBMCs. The receptor set was obtained from a human donor in good health (CMV status not recorded). Some clones in this sample may be carry-over from other donors' samples.

This clonotype was seen ten or more times. The chain has TRBV7-2 and TRBJ2-1; the D gene is possibly TRBD2 (6 bases). The CDR3 has 14 residues. Germline CDR1 is SGHTA and CDR2 is FQGNSA. Deletions cut 0 bases from V and 5 bases from J, with 8 bases between. The CDR3 region has the DNA TGTGCCAGCAGCTTAGCGCGGGACCACAATGAGCAGTTCTTC. It translates to CASSLARDHNEQFF.

This clonotype came up many times. This sequence joins TRBV7-2 and TRBJ2-2, with 12 bases fitting TRBD1. The junction had 20 bases not matched to a gene; V was cut back by 4 bases and J by 2 bases. Germline assignment: CDR1 SGHTA and CDR2 FQGNSA. The CDR3 has 22 amino acids. This CDR3 reads CASSSSGTGGAGVMANTGELFF. CDR3 nucleotides: TGTGCCAGCAGCTCCTCCGGGACAGGGGGCGCAGGGGTTATGGCCAACACCGGGGAGCTGTTTTTT.

There are many counts of this clonotype. The chain combines TRBV7-2 with TRBJ1-1; 10 nucleotides agree with TRBD1. The J segment lost 4 bases and the V segment lost 3 bases, leaving 5 bases of the junction unmatched. The CDR3 consists of 15 residues. Germline CDR1 is SGHTA and CDR2 is FQGNSA. The CDR3 nucleotides read TGTGCCAGCAGCTTGACAGGGGGCTCATCCACTGAAGCTTTCTTT. It specifies CASSLTGGSSTEAFF. Looking up the rest from reference TRBV7-2 and TRBJ1-1 gives the full variable domain: GAGVSQSPSNKVTEKGKDVELRCDPISGHTALYWYRQSLGQGLEFLIYFQGNSAPDKSGLPSDRFSAERTGGSVSTLTIQRTQQEDSAVYLCASSLTGGSSTEAFFGQGTRLTVV.

The chain uses TRBV28 and TRBJ1-2; tentative D call: TRBD1 (6 bases). CDR3 length: 15 amino acids. Germline loops: CDR1 MDHEN, CDR2 SYDVKM. Trimming shortened V by 5 bases and J by 5 bases, and 18 bases separated the two germline ends. The CDR3 region is CASSLPRGGRYGYTF. CDR3 in DNA: TGTGCCAGCAGTCTGCCGAGGGGGGGTCGATATGGCTACACCTTC.

This clonotype was observed many times. This chain uses TRBV5-6 with TRBJ1-5; D ambiguous. Trimming pared 2 bases from V and 2 bases from J, leaving 11 bases between. Germline CDR1 is SGHDT and CDR2 is YYEEEE. The CDR3 runs 15 residues. In nucleotides, the CDR3 is TGTGCCAGCAGCTTTGGCCTGGTTCGCAATCAGCCCCAGCATTTT. This encodes CASSFGLVRNQPQHF.

This sequence joins TRBV28 and TRBJ1-2; D is possibly TRBD1 (6 bases). V was clipped by 8 bases and J by 1 base, with 14 bases between them. The CDR3 has 14 residues. Looked up from germline, CDR1 is MDHEN and CDR2 is SYDVKM. CDR3 nucleotide sequence: TGTGCCAGCCCGGGACAAAGCTTTAACTATGGCTACACCTTC. Its protein product is CASPGQSFNYGYTF.

The chain has TRBV6-6 and TRBJ1-6; D possibly corresponds to TRBD1 (5 bases). Trimming removed 7 bases from V and 10 bases from J, with 14 bases in between. Germline CDR1 reads MNHNY; CDR2 reads SVGAGI (reference sequence). The CDR3 consists of 13 residues. CDR3: CASTPPGRSPLHF. The CDR3 region has the DNA TGTGCCAGCACCCCCCCAGGGCGATCACCCCTCCACTTT.

This clonotype was detected only a few times. V is TRBV2 and J is TRBJ2-4; TRBD1 agrees at 10 bases. The germline V gene encodes CDR1 SNHLY and CDR2 FYNNEI. J was trimmed by 2 bases and V by 6 bases; bases with no gene match: 7. The CDR3 has 16 residues. CDR3: CASRATGGEPKNIQYF. The CDR3 nucleotides are TGTGCCAGCAGGGCGACAGGGGGCGAACCCAAAAACATTCAGTACTTC.

This clonotype was counted only a few times. V usage is TRBV7-3 and J usage is TRBJ2-3, with D tentatively TRBD2 (7 bases). The germline CDR1 and CDR2 sequences are SGHTA and FQGTGA. V lost 5 bases, J lost 1 base, and 13 bases lay in between. The CDR3 sequence is 15 residues long. The CDR3 protein is CASSGKGGGTDTQYF. Written as DNA, the CDR3 is TGTGCCAGCAGCGGCAAGGGGGGGGGCACAGATACGCAGTATTTT.

The V call is TRBV20-1, the J call TRBJ2-1; D not resolved. The CDR3 runs 14 residues. The V gene's germline CDR1 is DFQATT and CDR2 SNEGSKA (reference sequence). Trimming took 5 bases from V and 2 from J, leaving 13 bases between them. In nucleotides, the CDR3 is TGCAGTGCTGCCTCGTCCTTACCCTACAATGAGCAGTTCTTC. This codes for CSAASSLPYNEQFF.

The V call is TRBV7-2, the J call TRBJ2-3; D perhaps matches TRBD1 (6 bases). Germline V gives CDR1 SGHTA, CDR2 FQGNSA. The CDR3 totals 15 residues. V lost 1 base and J lost 4, with 12 bases in between. The CDR3 DNA is TGTGCCAGCAGCTTAGGGGGGCGGGCCGCAGATACGCAGTATTTT. It specifies CASSLGGRAADTQYF. The whole variable domain, remainder taken from reference TRBV7-2 and TRBJ2-3, is GAGVSQSPSNKVTEKGKDVELRCDPISGHTALYWYRQSLGQGLEFLIYFQGNSAPDKSGLPSDRFSAERTGGSVSTLTIQRTQQEDSAVYLCASSLGGRAADTQYFGPGTRLTVL.

This clonotype occurred many times. The J gene is TRBJ2-3, the V gene TRBV19; 7 positions agree with TRBD1. The germline V gene encodes CDR1 LNHDA and CDR2 SQIVND (reference sequence). CDR3 size: 15 residues. V lost 4 bases to trimming and J lost 5 bases; unmatched junction nucleotides: 9. CDR3 nucleotide sequence: TGTGCCAGTAGTAATCCAGGGGGAGAGGGAGATACGCAGTATTTT. It translates to CASSNPGGEGDTQYF.

The J gene is TRBJ1-6, the V gene TRBV20-1; D possibly corresponds to TRBD1 (5 bases). The germline gives CDR1 DFQATT, CDR2 SNEGSKA (reference sequence). With 0 bases removed from V and 7 bases from J, the gap between germline ends came to 13 bases. The CDR3 runs to 15 residues. CDR3 nucleotides: TGCAGTGCTAGAGATTCCGGACGGACAAATTCACCCCTCCACTTT. Amino acids: CSARDSGRTNSPLHF.

A few counts support this clonotype. The V and J genes are TRBV4-2 and TRBJ2-2; D is undetermined. The germline V and J ends were trimmed by 2 bases and 0 bases, with 13 bases remaining between them. Looked up from germline, CDR1 is LGHNA and CDR2 is YNFKEQ. The CDR3 runs to 17 residues. The CDR3 DNA follows: TGTGCCAGCAGCCAAATCGGCAGAGAGGCGAACACCGGGGAGCTGTTTTTT. Protein sequence: CASSQIGREANTGELFF.

V gene TRBV4-3 combines with J gene TRBJ1-1; 7 bases map to TRBD1. J lost 2 bases, V lost 4 bases, and 10 bases had no gene match. Germline V gene sequence: CDR1 LGHNA, CDR2 YSLEER. The CDR3 covers 16 residues. This chain's CDR3 is CASSPSTGYSNTEAFF. DNA for the CDR3: TGCGCCAGCAGCCCCTCGACAGGGTATTCTAACACTGAAGCTTTCTTT.

This clonotype occurred many times. This sequence joins TRBV20-1 and TRBJ2-1; D is unclear. The CDR3 sequence is 13 residues long. Trimming took 1 base from V and 5 from J, leaving 9 bases between them. Per germline, CDR1 DFQATT and CDR2 SNEGSKA (reference sequence). CDR3 in amino acids: CSARGPIHNEQFF. As DNA, the CDR3 is TGCAGTGCTAGAGGCCCTATCCACAATGAGCAGTTCTTC.

This clonotype was seen at least ten times. The chain employs TRBV29-1 and TRBJ2-2; 9 bases match TRBD1. Germline CDR1 is SQVTM and CDR2 is ANQGSEA. Germline trimming cut 5 bases from V and 5 bases from J; bases unmatched to any gene: 9. The CDR3 has 15 amino acids. The CDR3 protein is CSVSTGGVGTGELFF. The DNA for the CDR3 is TGCAGCGTTTCGACAGGGGGGGTGGGGACCGGGGAGCTGTTTTTT.

This clonotype was recorded at least ten times. The genes are TRBV4-2 and TRBJ1-1; no firm D call. Looked up from germline, CDR1 is LGHNA and CDR2 is YNFKEQ. The CDR3 spans 16 residues. Between the trimmed V and J ends, which lost 0 bases and 1 base, there was a span of 12 bases. For the CDR3, the DNA is TGTGCCAGCAGCCAAGATAGAGGGTCGGGGAACACTGAAGCTTTCTTT. Translating gives CASSQDRGSGNTEAFF.

The V call is TRBV5-1, the J call TRBJ2-5; 8 nucleotides align to TRBD1. The ends lost 0 bases at V and 5 bases at J; junction bases unmatched: 6. CDR3 length: 15 residues. Germline lookup yields CDR1 SGHRS and CDR2 YFSETQ. The CDR3 DNA reads as TGCGCCAGCAGCTTGGAAGGCAGGGGGCCGGAGACCCAGTACTTC. It is translated as CASSLEGRGPETQYF. Complete variable domain (other parts from reference TRBV5-1 and TRBJ2-5): KAGVTQTPRYLIKTRGQQVTLSCSPISGHRSVSWYQQTPGQGLQFLFEYFSETQRNKGNFPGRFSGRQFSNSRSEMNVSTLELGDSALYLCASSLEGRGPETQYFGPGTRLLVL.

The chain employs TRBV19 and TRBJ1-1; D is uncertain. This CDR3 region has 12 residues. The germline V gene encodes CDR1 LNHDA and CDR2 SQIVND (reference sequence). V gave up 6 bases and J gave up 7 bases, with 12 bases separating them. Here the CDR3 reads CASSTRTGEAFF. CDR3 DNA sequence: TGTGCCAGTAGCACGCGGACGGGTGAAGCTTTCTTT.

The gene calls are TRBV11-2 and TRBJ2-3, with TRBD2 matching 9 bases. The V and J ends lost 6 bases and 5 bases, in that order; junction bases with no gene match: 12. The CDR3 is 16 amino acids. Per the germline V gene, CDR1 is SGHAT and CDR2 is FQNNGV. CDR3 sequence reads: CASRPPTSGVGDTQYF. For the CDR3, the DNA is TGTGCCAGCAGACCACCGACTAGCGGAGTGGGAGATACGCAGTATTTT. Filled out from reference TRBV11-2 and TRBJ2-3, the complete variable domain reads EAGVAQSPRYKIIEKRQSVAFWCNPISGHATLYWYQQILGQGPKLLIQFQNNGVVDDSQLPKDRFSAERLKGVDSTLKIQPAKLEDSAVYLCASRPPTSGVGDTQYFGPGTRLTVL.

This clonotype was counted at least ten times. The chain has TRBV7-2 and TRBJ2-5; D is unclear. Germline V gene data show CDR1 as SGHTA and CDR2 as FQGNSA. This CDR3 region has 14 residues. V dropped 2 bases and J dropped 1 base, with 8 bases sitting between them. The CDR3 DNA is TGTGCCAGCAGCTTAATGGCTAGCCAAGAGACCCAGTACTTC. Its translation: CASSLMASQETQYF.

The chain couples TRBV5-4 to TRBJ2-7, with 8 nucleotides matching TRBD2. With 4 bases clipped from V and 2 bases from J, the junction kept 11 bases outside the gene matches. The CDR3 has 16 residues. The germline V gene has CDR1 SGHNT and CDR2 YYREEE (reference sequence). The CDR3 protein is CASSLGGLAGPYEQYF. DNA for the CDR3: TGTGCCAGCAGCCTAGGAGGGCTAGCGGGTCCCTACGAGCAGTACTTC.

This clonotype was counted many times. The rearrangement links TRBV5-4 to TRBJ1-2; TRBD1 matches 8 bases. Per germline, CDR1 SGHNT and CDR2 YYREEE (reference sequence). V dropped 6 bases and J dropped 0; count of bases not matched to a gene: 4. The CDR3 spans 14 residues. CDR3 region: CASNVQGANYGYTF. DNA for the CDR3: TGTGCCAGCAACGTACAGGGGGCTAACTATGGCTACACCTTC.

This clonotype was counted between two and nine times. Here the CDR3 DNA reads TGTGCCAGCAGCTTGGCCTCCAGCGGGCTCCTCAATGAGCAGTTCTTC. This translates into CASSLASSGLLNEQFF. This chain uses TRBV5-4 with TRBJ2-1; TRBD2 is a possible D gene (6 bases). Germline V gene data show CDR1 as SGHNT and CDR2 as YYREEE (reference sequence). Trimming pared 0 bases from V and 6 bases from J, leaving 16 bases between. The CDR3 has 16 amino acids.

This clonotype was recorded many times. The chain joins TRBV19 to TRBJ1-1; 7 bases agree with TRBD1. CDR3 size: 15 residues. The J segment lost 4 bases and the V segment lost 9 bases, leaving 14 bases of the junction unmatched. Germline V gene lookup returns CDR1 LNHDA and CDR2 SQIVND (reference sequence). DNA of the CDR3: TGTGCCAGCACTCCAGGGGGTTCTCCCGGCACTGAAGCTTTCTTT. Translating it yields CASTPGGSPGTEAFF.

This clonotype was observed at least ten times. The chain joins TRBV7-2 to TRBJ2-7; 9 nucleotides match TRBD1. The junction had 15 bases not matched to a gene; V was cut back by 5 bases and J by 4 bases. The germline gives CDR1 SGHTA, CDR2 FQGNSA. This CDR3 contains 17 residues. The CDR3 loop reads CASSGGWGFGTGYEQYF. CDR3 sequence (DNA): TGTGCCAGCAGCGGCGGCTGGGGGTTCGGGACAGGGTACGAGCAGTACTTC.